This T cell receptor beta chain emerged from a study of identical twins. TCRdb fed the 5' RACE reads into MiXCR, producing one record per CDR3 protein. The data contain about 690,000 distinct CDR3 sequences, over 5% of them singletons. This clonotype appeared many times. This CDR3 has 13 amino acids. Trimming shortened V by 1 base and J by 8 bases, and 6 bases separated the two germline ends. From germline, CDR1 is LNHNV and CDR2 YYDKDF (reference sequence). The origin of this receptor is a man younger than 30 in good health. The chain uses TRBV15 and TRBJ1-6; D uncertain. What was sequenced was naive T cells sorted from blood. CDR3 residues: CATSRGTDSPLHF. CDR3 DNA: TGTGCCACCAGCAGAGGGACGGATTCACCCCTCCACTTT.